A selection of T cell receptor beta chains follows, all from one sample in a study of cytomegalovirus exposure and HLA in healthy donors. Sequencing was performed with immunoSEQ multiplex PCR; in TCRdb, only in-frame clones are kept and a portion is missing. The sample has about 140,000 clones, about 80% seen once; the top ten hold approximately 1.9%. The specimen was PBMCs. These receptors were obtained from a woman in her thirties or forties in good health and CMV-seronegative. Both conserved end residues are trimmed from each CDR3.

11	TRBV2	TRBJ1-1	AIEAVLNTEAF
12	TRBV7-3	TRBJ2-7	ASSNRTSGSEQY
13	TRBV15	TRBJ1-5	ATSGGQGAGQPQH
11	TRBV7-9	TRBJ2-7	SSGDTRLYEQY
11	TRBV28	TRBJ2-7	ASSLGAGYEQY
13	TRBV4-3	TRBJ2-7	ASSQDMMSSYEQY
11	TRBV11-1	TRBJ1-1	ASSFTQNTEAF
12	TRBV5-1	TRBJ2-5	ASSLQGGQETQY
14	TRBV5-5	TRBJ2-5	ASSSRAGMGAETQY
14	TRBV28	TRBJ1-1	ASSIPQGAGSTEAF
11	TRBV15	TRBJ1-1	ATSNRASTEAF
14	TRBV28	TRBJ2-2	ASSDWSWQGTGELF
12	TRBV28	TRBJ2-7	ASSSGGLSYEQY
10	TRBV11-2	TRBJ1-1	ASSLVTGLTF
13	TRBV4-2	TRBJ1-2	ASSRGGESNYGYT
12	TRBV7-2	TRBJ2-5	ASSSGGFGETQY
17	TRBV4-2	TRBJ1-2	ASSQDKLPLIKYNYGYT
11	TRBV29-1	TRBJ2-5	SVAYTEQETQY
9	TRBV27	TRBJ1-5	ASRTNQPQH
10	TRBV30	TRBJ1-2	AWSVTGFGYT
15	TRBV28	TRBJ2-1	ASSLVLAGSSYNEQF
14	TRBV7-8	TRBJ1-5	ASSLEMGLGNQPQH
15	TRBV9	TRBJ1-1	ASSVIRGIRPDTEAF
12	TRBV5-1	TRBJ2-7	ASTNTGGNYEQY
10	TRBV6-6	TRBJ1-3	ASSHRAYTIY
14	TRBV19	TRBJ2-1	ASRRLLAGGWNEQF
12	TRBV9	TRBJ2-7	ASSVGRRADEQY
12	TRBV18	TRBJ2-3	ASSPLGGSDTQY
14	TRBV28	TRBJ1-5	ASTLSGPQANQPQH
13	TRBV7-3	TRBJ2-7	ASSITSIPSYEQY
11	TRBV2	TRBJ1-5	ASSAYMNQPQH
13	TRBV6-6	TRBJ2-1	ASRNLDALVDEQF
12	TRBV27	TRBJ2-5	ASSTSGSPETQY
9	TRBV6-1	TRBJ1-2	ASTAGNGYT